This passage covers 2 T cell receptor beta chains from one sample sequenced in a study of OX40 agonist ivuxolimab in advanced cancers. Sequencing used immunoSEQ multiplex PCR; TCRdb keeps in-frame clones, though not all of them. The table has more than 9,500 clones, under 90% seen once. This sample comprised CD4+ or CD8+ T cells sorted from blood, obtained in a trial of the OX40 agonist ivuxolimab. These receptors were taken from an adult with an advanced solid tumor such as melanoma, head and neck, liver or kidney cancer.

The chain recombines TRBV4-1 with TRBJ2-2; the match to TRBD2 covers 7 bases. The CDR3 spans 15 residues. The trim removed 4 bases at V and 4 bases at J, leaving 6 bases unmatched. The germline V gene has CDR1 MGHRA and CDR2 YSYEKL. The CDR3 here is CASSRGLSATGELFF. The CDR3 nucleotides are TGCGCCAGCAGCCGGGGACTATCGGCCACCGGGGAGCTGTTTTTT.

V gene TRBV15 combines with J gene TRBJ2-3; 8 nucleotides line up with TRBD2. This CDR3 comprises 16 residues. V dropped 0 bases and J dropped 4; count of bases not matched to a gene: 6. CDR1 and CDR2 (germline): LNHNV, YYDKDF (reference sequence). The CDR3 coding sequence is TGTGCCACCAGCAGAGATTTTAGCGGGGTTGCAGATACGCAGTATTTT. Amino acid sequence: CATSRDFSGVADTQYF.